This is a list of T cell receptor beta chains from one sample in a study of graft-versus-host responses after intestinal transplantation. The antigens for these receptors are not known. Method: immunoSEQ multiplex PCR; TCRdb's copy keeps in-frame clones and lacks some. The sample consists of about 71,000 clones, 90% of them appearing once. Sequences were derived from unstimulated CD8+ T cells sorted from spleen or lymph node cells, sampled before intestinal transplant. Source of these receptors: a human donor who received an intestinal transplant. The CDR3 runs from the conserved cysteine through the conserved F or W. The order of the fields is D gene, J gene, V gene, clone size, CDR3 protein, CDR3 DNA. D genes are given only for firm matches. Some rows have no size entry. The others give once, few or many, or a class for an expanded clone.

TRBD2 | TRBJ2-1 | TRBV19 | . | CASSIGSGLAGPWEQFF | TGTGCCAGTAGTATTGGTTCGGGGCTAGCGGGGCCCTGGGAGCAGTTCTTC
. | TRBJ2-7 | TRBV11-2 | . | CASSLQGYEQYF | TGTGCCAGCAGCCTCCAGGGGTACGAGCAGTACTTC
. | TRBJ2-7 | TRBV27 | . | CASSLGGPVYEQYF | TGTGCCAGCAGTTTGGGGGGACCCGTTTACGAGCAGTACTTC
. | TRBJ2-3 | TRBV11-2 | . | CASSLDPGPDTQYF | TGTGCCAGCAGCTTAGATCCCGGTCCAGATACGCAGTATTTT
. | TRBJ1-3 | TRBV19 | . | CASRGLGGNTIYF | TGTGCCAGTAGGGGGCTAGGTGGAAACACCATATATTTT
TRBD1 | TRBJ1-1 | TRBV18 | . | CASLSPPGQGFSNTEAFF | TGTGCCAGCTTAAGCCCTCCGGGACAGGGTTTTTCTAACACTGAAGCTTTCTTT
. | TRBJ1-2 | TRBV7-8 | . | CASSLALGGGDGYTF | TGTGCCAGCAGCTTAGCGCTGGGAGGGGGGGATGGCTACACCTTC
. | TRBJ2-7 | TRBV6-6 | . | CASSYSTLQASYEQYF | TGTGCCAGCAGTTACTCGACCTTACAGGCCTCCTACGAGCAGTACTTC
. | TRBJ2-1 | TRBV27 | . | CASSQTEYNEQFF | TGTGCCAGCAGTCAAACCGAGTACAATGAGCAGTTCTTC
TRBD1 | TRBJ1-1 | TRBV4-1 | . | CASSQVGARGFTEAFF | TGCGCCAGCAGCCAAGTCGGAGCCAGGGGGTTCACTGAAGCTTTCTTT
. | TRBJ1-6 | TRBV5-6 | . | CASSSSEYNSPLHF | TGTGCCAGCAGCTCCAGCGAATATAATTCACCCCTCCACTTT
. | TRBJ2-5 | TRBV5-1 | . | CASSFSLETQYF | TGCGCCAGCAGCTTTAGTCTGGAGACCCAGTACTTC
TRBD1 | TRBJ1-2 | TRBV2 | . | CASILRTGPNYGYTF | TGTGCCAGCATTCTAAGGACAGGGCCTAACTATGGCTACACCTTC
. | TRBJ2-7 | TRBV5-6 | . | CASSTSAYEQYF | TGTGCCAGCAGCACCTCAGCCTACGAGCAGTACTTC
TRBD2 | TRBJ2-7 | TRBV9 | . | CASSVDAGGEQYF | TGTGCCAGCAGCGTAGATGCGGGGGGCGAGCAGTACTTC
. | TRBJ2-7 | TRBV5-1 | . | CASSERPPEVQYF | TGCGCCAGCAGCGAACGTCCCCCGGAGGTGCAGTACTTC
TRBD1 | TRBJ1-2 | TRBV6-1 | . | CATSTGYYGYTF | TGTGCCACCTCGACAGGGTACTATGGCTACACCTTC
TRBD1 | TRBJ1-1 | TRBV6-1 | . | CASSDTGGTEAFF | TGTGCCAGCAGCGATACAGGGGGGACTGAAGCTTTCTTT
TRBD1 | TRBJ1-2 | TRBV29-1 | . | CSVDGQGRNYGYTF | TGCAGCGTTGACGGACAGGGGAGAAACTATGGCTACACCTTC
. | TRBJ1-2 | TRBV10-3 | . | CAISELDRQNNYGYTF | TGTGCCATCAGTGAGTTAGACAGGCAGAATAACTATGGCTACACCTTC
. | TRBJ1-4 | TRBV13 | . | CASSTRQTATNEKLFF | TGTGCCAGCAGCACCCGACAGACTGCAACTAATGAAAAACTGTTTTTT
TRBD1 | TRBJ1-1 | TRBV5-6 | . | CASSAGTGTLGYSNEAFF | TGTGCCAGCAGCGCCGGGACAGGGACATTAGGTTATTCCAATGAAGCTTTCTTT
TRBD1 | TRBJ1-2 | TRBV6-5 | . | CASSLGQGARGYTF | TGTGCCAGCAGTTTGGGACAGGGGGCTCGGGGTTACACCTTC
. | TRBJ2-7 | TRBV7-9 | . | CASSLALTGEQYF | TGTGCCAGCAGCTTAGCGCTAACGGGCGAGCAGTACTTC
. | TRBJ1-6 | TRBV19 | . | CASSPDTYGSPLHF | TGTGCCAGTAGTCCGGACACGTACGGGTCACCCCTCCACTTT
. | TRBJ2-1 | TRBV4-1 | . | CASSPRDSNYNEQFF | TGCGCCAGCAGCCCTCGGGACTCGAACTACAATGAGCAGTTCTTC
TRBD1 | TRBJ1-1 | TRBV18 | . | CASSPQGASTEAFF | TGTGCCAGCTCACCACAGGGGGCGTCCACTGAAGCTTTCTTT
. | TRBJ1-5 | TRBV19 | . | CASSTGNQPQHF | TGTGCCAGTAGTACAGGCAATCAGCCCCAGCATTTT
. | TRBJ2-7 | TRBV7-8 | . | CASSLDPAGQLGDEQYF | TGTGCCAGCAGCTTAGACCCAGCTGGTCAGCTCGGAGACGAGCAGTACTTC
. | TRBJ1-1 | TRBV15 | . | CATSSGGWGSEAFF | TGTGCCACCAGCAGTGGGGGCTGGGGTTCTGAAGCTTTCTTT
TRBD2 | TRBJ2-3 | TRBV9 | . | CASSDGGGAYRDTQYF | TGTGCCAGCAGCGACGGCGGGGGGGCCTACAGAGATACGCAGTATTTT
TRBD1 | TRBJ1-4 | TRBV6-6 | . | CASGTGVEKLFF | TGTGCCAGCGGGACAGGGGTCGAAAAACTGTTTTTT
. | TRBJ2-1 | TRBV11-2 | . | CASALGAYNEQFF | TGTGCCAGCGCTCTGGGGGCTTACAATGAGCAGTTCTTC
. | TRBJ1-3 | TRBV19 | . | CASSASSQGWGNTIYF | TGTGCCAGTAGTGCCTCCTCTCAGGGCTGGGGAAACACCATATATTTT
TRBD1 | TRBJ2-4 | TRBV27 | . | CASSPRTGGKNIQYF | TGTGCCAGCAGCCCTCGGACAGGGGGGAAAAACATTCAGTACTTC
TRBD1 | TRBJ2-7 | TRBV6-5 | . | CASSMGDRGRSEQYF | TGTGCCAGCAGTATGGGGGACAGGGGACGCAGCGAGCAGTACTTC
. | TRBJ2-7 | TRBV28 | . | CASSFLQGPTNHHEQYF | TGTGCCAGCAGTTTTTTACAGGGCCCTACTAACCATCACGAGCAGTACTTC
. | TRBJ2-3 | TRBV7-9 | . | CASKEGVPPDTQYF | TGTGCCAGCAAGGAGGGCGTCCCCCCAGATACGCAGTATTTT
. | TRBJ1-1 | TRBV5-6 | . | CASSLEPGVNTEAFF | TGTGCCAGCAGCTTGGAGCCAGGGGTGAACACTGAAGCTTTCTTT
TRBD2 | TRBJ2-3 | TRBV7-8 | . | CASSYGGADTQYF | TGTGCCAGCAGCTACGGGGGGGCAGATACGCAGTATTTT
. | TRBJ1-5 | TRBV9 | . | CASSLRGHQPQHF | TGTGCCAGCAGCCTCAGGGGACACCAGCCCCAGCATTTT
TRBD1 | TRBJ2-7 | TRBV10-3 | . | CAISEGTGGEQYF | TGTGCCATCAGTGAGGGGACAGGGGGCGAGCAGTACTTC
TRBD1 | TRBJ1-2 | TRBV5-1 | . | CASSRGQGGYTF | TGCGCCAGCAGCCGCGGACAGGGTGGCTACACCTTC
TRBD1 | TRBJ2-2 | TRBV6-1 | . | CASSRSTGRAGELFF | TGTGCCAGCAGTAGATCGACAGGGCGAGCCGGGGAGCTGTTTTTT
. | TRBJ2-6 | TRBV2 | . | CASSGSGANVLTF | TGTGCCAGCAGCGGTTCTGGGGCCAACGTCCTGACTTTC
TRBD2 | TRBJ2-3 | TRBV4-2 | . | CASSQRLAATSTDTQYF | TGTGCCAGCAGCCAACGGCTAGCGGCAACTAGCACAGATACGCAGTATTTT
TRBD1 | TRBJ1-1 | TRBV5-5 | once | CASSPGTVNTEAFF | TGTGCCAGCAGCCCCGGGACAGTGAACACTGAAGCTTTCTTT
. | TRBJ2-1 | TRBV29-1 | . | CSVDRAAYNEQFF | TGCAGCGTTGACAGGGCCGCCTACAATGAGCAGTTCTTC
TRBD1 | TRBJ1-1 | TRBV19 | . | CASSIGGTGATEAFF | TGTGCCAGTAGTATAGGGGGGACAGGGGCCACTGAAGCTTTCTTT
. | TRBJ2-7 | TRBV4-1 | . | CASSQAGGSYEQYF | TGCGCCAGCAGCCAAGCTGGCGGCTCCTACGAGCAGTACTTC
. | TRBJ2-3 | TRBV7-2 | . | CASSPYERDTQYF | TGTGCCAGCAGCCCGTACGAGCGGGATACGCAGTATTTT
. | TRBJ1-5 | TRBV7-8 | . | CASSLAPGVSNQPQHF | TGTGCCAGCAGCTTAGCGCCAGGGGTTAGCAATCAGCCCCAGCATTTT
. | TRBJ1-2 | TRBV7-8 | . | CASSRDPTGSRGGYTF | TGTGCCAGCAGCAGAGACCCTACAGGGTCCCGGGGCGGCTACACCTTC
TRBD1 | TRBJ2-7 | TRBV13 | . | CASSSDREYEQYF | TGTGCCAGCAGCTCGGACAGGGAGTACGAGCAGTACTTC
TRBD1 | TRBJ2-7 | TRBV9 | . | CASSRGQGAYEQYF | TGTGCCAGCAGCAGGGGACAGGGGGCCTACGAGCAGTACTTC